This T cell receptor beta chain derives from a study of blood T cell repertoires in COVID-19 (TCRdb year 2020). Some background on the complete study: Samples covering the acute and convalescent phases of COVID-19 were provided by collaborators in the United States, Italy and Spain. The repertoires were released in a freely available public database intended as a resource for research on the immune response to SARS-CoV-2. The sample metadata nearly always contained a de-identified subject ID, COVID-19 status, age in years and sex. HLA class I and class II types, where available, came from metadata supplied by the sample provider rather than from assay-based typing. The samples were drawn from two sources: the first 160 participants of the ongoing ImmuneRACE study, and 1,000 to 1,500 subjects contributed by 6 global collaborators. Deeply sampled blood TCRbeta repertoires from subjects exposed to, actively infected with, or recovered from COVID-19 were included in the dataset. The prospective study material was composed of cDNA or gDNA derived from T cells, B-cell-depleted T cells, or PBMCs. Study-wide conclusions, independent of this receptor: The amount of clinical and demographic metadata varied by source and participant and was provided uncurated.

CDR1 and CDR2, looked up from the germline V gene, are SGHDN and FVKESK. The V end loses 0 bases and the J end loses 0 bases, and a stretch of 12 bases separates them. The CDR3 contains 17 residues, cysteine and phenylalanine counted. Only CDR3 DNA remains: 51 bases, in frame from the first base. TCRbeta CDR3 regions were amplified from genomic DNA by means of the immunoSEQ Assay, a bias-controlled multiplex PCR. For the original study's pipeline: Within the assay, amplification of reference gene primers was used to estimate how many nucleated cells each sample contained. To quantify the absolute abundance of each unique TCRbeta CDR3 rearrangement, sequence reads were collapsed and filtered. For each sample, productive Simpson clonality was calculated by taking the square root of Simpson's diversity index across productive rearrangements. TCRdb re-hosts the immuneACCESS table, in-frame sequences only. Its copies lack some clones; in the studies checked, an unresolved V gene accounts for under half of them, and the cause for the rest is not known. Clone size and the V and J calls come from that table; the DNA yielded D and trimming. The sample includes around 220,000 clones, with 80% to 90% observed a single time. The ten largest clones represent 4.4% of the sample.

The collaborating institutions used their own protocols to collect whole blood in K2EDTA tubes. For TCRbeta analysis, collaborators shipped samples as frozen whole blood, isolated PBMCs, or DNA extracted from either of those sample types. This clone turned up a few times. Its cognate antigen has yet to be identified. No much larger clone is present one base from it, and per-base qualities are unavailable. Source material: peripheral blood. The source of this sequence is a man aged 45-65 years with acute or convalescent COVID-19. This chain joins TRBV14 to TRBJ1-3; the D gene is not confidently resolved. CDR3 reads: CASSQESPLFSGNTIYF. The DNA sequence is TGTGCCAGCAGCCAAGAGAGTCCGCTTTTCTCTGGAAACACCATATATTTT.